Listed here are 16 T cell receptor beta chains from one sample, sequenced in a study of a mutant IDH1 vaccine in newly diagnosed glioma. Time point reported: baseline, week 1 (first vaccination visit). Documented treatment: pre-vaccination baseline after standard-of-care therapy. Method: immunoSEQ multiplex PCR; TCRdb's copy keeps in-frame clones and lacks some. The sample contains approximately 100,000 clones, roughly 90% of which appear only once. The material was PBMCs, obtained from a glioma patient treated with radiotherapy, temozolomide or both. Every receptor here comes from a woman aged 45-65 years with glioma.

For the CDR3, the DNA is TGTGCCAGCAGCCGGACAGGGGGCATCGGGGAGCTGTTTTTT. It is translated as CASSRTGGIGELFF. The chain carries TRBV6-1 and TRBJ2-2; 11 bases agree with TRBD1. Germline CDR1 and CDR2: MNHNS and SASEGT. The trim removed 6 bases at V and 7 bases at J, leaving 4 bases unmatched. The CDR3 has 14 residues.

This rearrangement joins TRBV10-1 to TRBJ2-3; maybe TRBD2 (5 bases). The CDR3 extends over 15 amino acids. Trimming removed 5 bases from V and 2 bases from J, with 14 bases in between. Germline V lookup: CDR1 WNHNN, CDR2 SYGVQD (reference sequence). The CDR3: CASSKPWGVTDTQYF. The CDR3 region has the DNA TGCGCCAGCAGTAAACCTTGGGGAGTCACAGATACGCAGTATTTT.

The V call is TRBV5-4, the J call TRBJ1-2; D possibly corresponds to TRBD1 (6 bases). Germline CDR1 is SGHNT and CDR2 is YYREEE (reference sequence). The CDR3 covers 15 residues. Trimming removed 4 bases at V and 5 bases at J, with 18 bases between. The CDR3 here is CASSSGAGVGYGYTF. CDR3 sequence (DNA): TGTGCCAGCAGCAGCGGGGCAGGGGTCGGGTATGGCTACACCTTC.

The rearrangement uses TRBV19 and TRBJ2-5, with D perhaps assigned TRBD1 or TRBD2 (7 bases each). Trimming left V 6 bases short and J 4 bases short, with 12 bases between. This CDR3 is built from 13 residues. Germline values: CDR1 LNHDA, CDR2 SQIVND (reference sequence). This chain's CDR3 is CASSPRGGETQYF. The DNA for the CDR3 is TGTGCCAGTAGCCCCAGGGGGGGAGAGACCCAGTACTTC.

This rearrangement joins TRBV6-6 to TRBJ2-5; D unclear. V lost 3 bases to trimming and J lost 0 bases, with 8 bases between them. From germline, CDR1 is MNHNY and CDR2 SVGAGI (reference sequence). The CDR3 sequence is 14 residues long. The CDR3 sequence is CASSYPLNQETQYF. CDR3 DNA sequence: TGTGCCAGCAGTTATCCCTTGAACCAAGAGACCCAGTACTTC.

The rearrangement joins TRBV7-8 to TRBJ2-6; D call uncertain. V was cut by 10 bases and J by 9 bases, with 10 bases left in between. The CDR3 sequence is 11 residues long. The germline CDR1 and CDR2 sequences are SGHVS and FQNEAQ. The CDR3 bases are TGTGCCACGGTAGACGGCAACGTCCTGACTTTC. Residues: CATVDGNVLTF.

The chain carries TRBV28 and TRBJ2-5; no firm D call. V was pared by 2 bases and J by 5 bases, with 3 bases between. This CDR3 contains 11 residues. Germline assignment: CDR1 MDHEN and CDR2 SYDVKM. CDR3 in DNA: TGTGCCAGCAGTTTACTGGAGACCCAGTACTTC. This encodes CASSLLETQYF.

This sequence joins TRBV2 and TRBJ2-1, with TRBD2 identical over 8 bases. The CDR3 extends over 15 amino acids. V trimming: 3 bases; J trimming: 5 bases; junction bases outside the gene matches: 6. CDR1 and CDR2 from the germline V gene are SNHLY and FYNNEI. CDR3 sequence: CASSDRTSRNNEQFF. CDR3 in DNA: TGTGCCAGCAGTGATCGGACTAGCCGTAACAATGAGCAGTTCTTC.

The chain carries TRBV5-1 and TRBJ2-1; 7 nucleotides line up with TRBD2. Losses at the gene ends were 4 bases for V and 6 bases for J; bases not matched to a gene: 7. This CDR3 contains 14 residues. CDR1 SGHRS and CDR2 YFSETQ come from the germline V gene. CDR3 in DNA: TGCGCCAGCAGCCCCTCCGGGAGGAGCAATGAGCAGTTCTTC. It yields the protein CASSPSGRSNEQFF.

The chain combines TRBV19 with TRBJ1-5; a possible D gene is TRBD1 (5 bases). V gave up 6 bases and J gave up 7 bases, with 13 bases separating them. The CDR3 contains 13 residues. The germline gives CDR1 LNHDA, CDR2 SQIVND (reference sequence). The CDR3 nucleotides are TGTGCCAGTAGCCCAGGGTTAGACCAGCCCCAGCATTTT. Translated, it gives CASSPGLDQPQHF. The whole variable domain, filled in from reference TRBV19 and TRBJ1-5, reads DGGITQSPKYLFRKEGQNVTLSCEQNLNHDAMYWYRQDPGQGLRLIYYSQIVNDFQKGDIAEGYSVSREKKESFPLTVTSAQKNPTAFYLCASSPGLDQPQHFGDGTRLSIL.

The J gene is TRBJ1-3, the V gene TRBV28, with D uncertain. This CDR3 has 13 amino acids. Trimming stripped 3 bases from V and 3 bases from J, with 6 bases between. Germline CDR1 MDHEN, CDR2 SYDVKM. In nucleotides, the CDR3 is TGTGCCAGCAGTTTTGACTATGGAAACACCATATATTTT. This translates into CASSFDYGNTIYF.

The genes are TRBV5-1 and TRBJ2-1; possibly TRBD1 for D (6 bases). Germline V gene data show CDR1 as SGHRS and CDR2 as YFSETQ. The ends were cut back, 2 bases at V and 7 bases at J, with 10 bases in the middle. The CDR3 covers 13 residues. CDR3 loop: CASSFTGNNEQFF. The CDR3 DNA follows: TGCGCCAGCAGCTTTACAGGGAATAATGAGCAGTTCTTC.

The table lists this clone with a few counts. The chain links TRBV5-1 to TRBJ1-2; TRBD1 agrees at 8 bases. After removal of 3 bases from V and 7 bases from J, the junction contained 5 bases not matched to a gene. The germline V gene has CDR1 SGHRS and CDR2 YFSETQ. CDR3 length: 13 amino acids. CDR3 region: CASSSVDRGGYTF. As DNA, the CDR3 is TGCGCCAGCAGCTCGGTCGACAGGGGTGGCTACACCTTC.

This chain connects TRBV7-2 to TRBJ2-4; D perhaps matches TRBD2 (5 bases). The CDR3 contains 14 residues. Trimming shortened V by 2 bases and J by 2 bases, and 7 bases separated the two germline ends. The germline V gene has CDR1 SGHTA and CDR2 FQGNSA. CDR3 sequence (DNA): TGTGCCAGCAGCTTAACTAGAACCAAAAACATTCAGTACTTC. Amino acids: CASSLTRTKNIQYF.

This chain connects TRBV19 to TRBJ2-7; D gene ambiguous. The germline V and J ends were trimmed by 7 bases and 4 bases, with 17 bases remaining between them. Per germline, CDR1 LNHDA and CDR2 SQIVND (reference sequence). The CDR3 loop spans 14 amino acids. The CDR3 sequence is CASIDPLKGYEQYF. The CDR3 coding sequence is TGTGCCAGTATCGACCCTTTGAAGGGTTACGAGCAGTACTTC.

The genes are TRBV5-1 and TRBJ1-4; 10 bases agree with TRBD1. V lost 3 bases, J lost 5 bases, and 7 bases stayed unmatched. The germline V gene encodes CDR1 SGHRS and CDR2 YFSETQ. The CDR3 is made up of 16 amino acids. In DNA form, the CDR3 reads TGCGCCAGCAGCTCTTTTCCGGGACAGGGGAATGAAAAACTGTTTTTT. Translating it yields CASSSFPGQGNEKLFF. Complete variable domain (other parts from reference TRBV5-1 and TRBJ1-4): KAGVTQTPRYLIKTRGQQVTLSCSPISGHRSVSWYQQTPGQGLQFLFEYFSETQRNKGNFPGRFSGRQFSNSRSEMNVSTLELGDSALYLCASSSFPGQGNEKLFFGSGTQLSVL.